The sequence of this TCR beta chain was determined in a study of blood T cell repertoires in COVID-19. Overall study: Samples of COVID-19 (acute and convalescent) were obtained from the United States, Italy and Spain. T cells, B-cell-depleted T cells, or PBMCs supplied cDNA or gDNA.

J lost 7 bases, V lost 8 bases, and 12 bases had no gene match. CDR3 length equals 15 residues. The germline V gene has CDR1 MGHDK and CDR2 SYGVNS. Original analysis: How many nucleated cells were present was estimated from reference gene primer amplification. Here immunoSEQ multiplex PCR was the method, and the copy in TCRdb shows in-frame clones only, minus some. D and trimming were read from the DNA, whereas the V and J calls and clone size are those reported in that table. The repertoire holds over 200,000 clones, with approximately 91% as singletons. Source material: peripheral blood. The rearrangement uses TRBV25-1 and TRBJ1-2; TRBD1 matches at 11 bases. This clonotype originated in a man in his forties with acute or convalescent COVID-19. The CDR3 here is CASSPHGGTGGGYTF. CDR3 bases: TGTGCCAGCTCCCCCCACGGAGGGACAGGGGGTGGCTACACCTTC.